Described below is a single T cell receptor (beta chain) sequence and its context. Its antigen is still unknown. There are 14 residues in the CDR3. In germline, CDR1 is MNHEY, CDR2 SMNVEV (reference sequence). Deletions cut 4 bases from V and 1 base from J, with 9 bases between. The data derive from a study of beta chain features in type 1 diabetes. General study points: A PCR bias possibly favoring shorter templates would apply equally to patients and controls. TCRB CDR3s were moderately but significantly shorter in Type 1 diabetes patients in all four CD4+ subsets.

It was via CD45RO/CCR7/CD25/CD127/CD95/CD27 that CD4+ naive, central memory, regulatory and stem cell-like memory cells were sorted. Purity of each sorted population was above 95%. Reverse transcription of all isolated RNA meant that expressed TCRB transcripts were sequenced. Approximately 3.6 million reads, on average, came from each naive, central memory and regulatory T cell sample. Here immunoSEQ multiplex PCR was the method, and the copy in TCRdb shows in-frame clones only, minus some. Here the sample spans about 140,000 clones, around 13% being singletons. The receptor comes from a man aged 18 to 30 with type 1 diabetes. Source material: central memory CD4+ T cells from blood. This chain links TRBV27 with TRBJ2-3; tentatively, D is TRBD1 or TRBD2 (6 bases each). The CDR3 DNA follows: TGTGCCAGCAGTTCAGGGGAGGGCACAGATACGCAGTATTTT. Translating it yields CASSSGEGTDTQYF.